This T cell receptor (beta chain) was sequenced in a study of T cells in Graves' hyperthyroidism and ophthalmopathy. Whole-study findings and limits: Blood also showed most of the thyroid clonotypes that were expanded above 0.001.

Subjects with ophthalmopathy showed a Clinical Activity Score no lower than 3, a NOSPECS grade no lower than 4, and a duration shorter than 3 months. Exclusion of a patient resulted from uncontrolled infection, other autoimmune disease, pregnancy or lactation. RNA transcripts provided the source from which TCR beta CDR3 regions were amplified. Using the HTBI primer set, a first-round RT-PCR was run on the TCR CDR3. MiXCR, run by TCRdb on the multiplex PCR reads, gives a single entry per CDR3 protein. The repertoire consists of around 610,000 distinct CDR3 sequences, with over 12% occurring once and the leading ten covering around 4.1%. This clonotype has a count of ten or more. Its antigen is unknown. V lost 8 bases, J lost 0 bases, and 14 bases lay in between. The CDR3 length is 14 residues. Germline V gene lookup returns CDR1 MNHEY and CDR2 SMNVEV (reference sequence).

This chain links TRBV27 with TRBJ2-7; D possibly corresponds to TRBD1 (6 bases). The sequencing sample was made of blood. This TCR was recovered from a woman between 40 and 50 years old with Graves' ophthalmopathy. This chain's CDR3 is CASGQRISSYEQYF. CDR3 DNA sequence: TGTGCCAGCGGACAGCGGATTAGCTCCTACGAGCAGTACTTC.